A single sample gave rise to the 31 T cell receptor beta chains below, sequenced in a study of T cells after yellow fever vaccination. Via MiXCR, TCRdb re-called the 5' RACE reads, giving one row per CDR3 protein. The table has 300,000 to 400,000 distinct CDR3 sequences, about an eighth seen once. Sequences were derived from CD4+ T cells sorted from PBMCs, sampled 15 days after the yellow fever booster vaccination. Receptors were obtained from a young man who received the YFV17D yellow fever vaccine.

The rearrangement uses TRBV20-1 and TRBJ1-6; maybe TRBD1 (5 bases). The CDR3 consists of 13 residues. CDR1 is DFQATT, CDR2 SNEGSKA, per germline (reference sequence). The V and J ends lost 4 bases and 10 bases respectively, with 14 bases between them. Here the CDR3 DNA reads TGCAGTGCTAAACACAGGCAACCATCACCCCTCCACTTT. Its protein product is CSAKHRQPSPLHF.

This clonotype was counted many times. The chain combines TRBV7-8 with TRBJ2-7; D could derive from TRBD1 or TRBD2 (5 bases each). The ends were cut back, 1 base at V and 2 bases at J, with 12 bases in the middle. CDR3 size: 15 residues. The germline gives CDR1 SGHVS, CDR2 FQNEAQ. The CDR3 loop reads CASSLGGKVPYEQYF. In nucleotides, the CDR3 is TGTGCCAGCAGCTTAGGGGGGAAAGTCCCCTACGAGCAGTACTTC.

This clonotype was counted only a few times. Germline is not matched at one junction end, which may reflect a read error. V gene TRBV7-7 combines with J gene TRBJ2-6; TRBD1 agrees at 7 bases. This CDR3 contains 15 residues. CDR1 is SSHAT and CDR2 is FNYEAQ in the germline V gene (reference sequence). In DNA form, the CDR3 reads TGTGCTAGCAGCCCGCAGGGGGCTGGGGCCAACGTCCTGACTTTC. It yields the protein CASSPQGAGANVLTF.

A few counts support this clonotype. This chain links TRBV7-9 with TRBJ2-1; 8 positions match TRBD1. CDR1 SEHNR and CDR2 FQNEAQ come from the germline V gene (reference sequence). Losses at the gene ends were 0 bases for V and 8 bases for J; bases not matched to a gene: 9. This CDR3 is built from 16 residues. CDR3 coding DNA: TGTGCCAGCAGCTTAGCAGACGACAGGGGAATTCATGAGCAGTTCTTC. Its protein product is CASSLADDRGIHEQFF.

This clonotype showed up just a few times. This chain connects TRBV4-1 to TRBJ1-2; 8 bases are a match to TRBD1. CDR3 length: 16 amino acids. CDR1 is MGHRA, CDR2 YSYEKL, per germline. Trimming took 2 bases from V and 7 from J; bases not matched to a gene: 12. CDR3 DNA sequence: TGCGCCAGCAGCCAAACCTTCCAGGGGGCGCGAAGTGGCTACACCTTC. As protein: CASSQTFQGARSGYTF.

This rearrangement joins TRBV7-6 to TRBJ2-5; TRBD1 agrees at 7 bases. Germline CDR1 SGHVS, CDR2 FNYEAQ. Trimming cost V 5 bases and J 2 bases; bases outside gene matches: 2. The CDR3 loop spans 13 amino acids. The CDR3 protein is CASSATGQETQYF. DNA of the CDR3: TGTGCCAGCAGCGCGACAGGGCAAGAGACCCAGTACTTC. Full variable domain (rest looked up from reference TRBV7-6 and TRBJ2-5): GAGVSQSPRYKVTKRGQDVALRCDPISGHVSLYWYRQALGQGPEFLTYFNYEAQQDKSGLPNDRFSAERPEGSISTLTIQRTEQRDSAMYRCASSATGQETQYFGPGTRLLVL.

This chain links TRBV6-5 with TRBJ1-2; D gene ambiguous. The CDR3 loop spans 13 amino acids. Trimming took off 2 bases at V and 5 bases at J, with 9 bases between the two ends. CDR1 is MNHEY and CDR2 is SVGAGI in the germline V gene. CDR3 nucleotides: TGTGCCAGCAGTTACCTAGGGATTTATGGCTACACCTTC. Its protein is CASSYLGIYGYTF.

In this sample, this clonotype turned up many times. The CDR3 loop reads CASSSTTDTQYF. In DNA, the CDR3 is TGTGCCAGCAGCTCTACTACAGATACGCAGTATTTT. The V call is TRBV7-2, the J call TRBJ2-3; D ambiguous. V was cut by 4 bases and J by 3 bases, with 5 bases left in between. CDR1 is SGHTA and CDR2 is FQGNSA in the germline V gene. The CDR3 is made up of 12 amino acids.

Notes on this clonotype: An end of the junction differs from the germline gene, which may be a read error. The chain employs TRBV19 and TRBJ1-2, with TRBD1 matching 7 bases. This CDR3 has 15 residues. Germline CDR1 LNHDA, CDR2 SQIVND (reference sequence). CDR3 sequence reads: CASSIGSTGNYGYTF. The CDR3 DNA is TGTGCCAGTAGTATCGGTTCGACAGGGAACTACGGCTACACCTTC.

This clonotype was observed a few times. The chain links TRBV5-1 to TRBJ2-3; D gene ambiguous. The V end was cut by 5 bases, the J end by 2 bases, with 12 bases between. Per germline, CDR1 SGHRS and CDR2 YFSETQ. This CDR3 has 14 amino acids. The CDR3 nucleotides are TGCGCCAGCAGAAAGAGTTCGTTCACAGATACGCAGTATTTT. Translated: CASRKSSFTDTQYF.

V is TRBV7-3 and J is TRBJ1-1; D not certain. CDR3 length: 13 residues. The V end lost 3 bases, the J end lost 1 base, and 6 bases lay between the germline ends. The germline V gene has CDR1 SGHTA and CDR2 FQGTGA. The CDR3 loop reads CASSFRSNTEAFF. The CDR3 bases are TGTGCCAGCAGCTTCCGCTCGAACACTGAAGCTTTCTTT.

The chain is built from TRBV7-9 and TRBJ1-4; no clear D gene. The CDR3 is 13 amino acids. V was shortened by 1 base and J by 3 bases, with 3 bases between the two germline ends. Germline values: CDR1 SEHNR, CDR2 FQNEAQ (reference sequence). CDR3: CASSLGANEKLFF. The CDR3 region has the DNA TGTGCCAGCAGCTTAGGAGCTAATGAAAAACTGTTTTTT.

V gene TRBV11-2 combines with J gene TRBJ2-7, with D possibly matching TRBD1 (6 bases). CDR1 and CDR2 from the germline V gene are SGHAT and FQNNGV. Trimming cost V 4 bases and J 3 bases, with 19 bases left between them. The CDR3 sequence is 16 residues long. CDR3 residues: CASSSYGTPLFYEQYV. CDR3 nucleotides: TGTGCCAGCAGCTCCTACGGGACACCTCTGTTCTACGAGCAGTACGTC.

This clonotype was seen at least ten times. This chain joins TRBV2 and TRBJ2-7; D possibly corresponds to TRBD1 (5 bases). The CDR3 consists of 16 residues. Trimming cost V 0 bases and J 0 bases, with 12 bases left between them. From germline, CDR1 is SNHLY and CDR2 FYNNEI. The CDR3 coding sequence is TGTGCCAGCAGTGAAGCCCGGACATACTTCTCCTACGAGCAGTACGTC. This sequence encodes CASSEARTYFSYEQYV.

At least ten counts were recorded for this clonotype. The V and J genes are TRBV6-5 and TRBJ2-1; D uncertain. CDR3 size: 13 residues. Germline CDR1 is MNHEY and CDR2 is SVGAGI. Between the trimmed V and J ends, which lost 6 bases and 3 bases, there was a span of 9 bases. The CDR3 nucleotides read TGTGCCAGCAGGGATCAGAGCTACAATGAGCAGTTCTTC. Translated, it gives CASRDQSYNEQFF.

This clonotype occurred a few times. The CDR3 region is CASSYSGRHSGNTIYF. CDR3 sequence (DNA): TGTGCCAGCAGTTACTCGGGACGGCACTCTGGAAACACCATATATTTT. The V and J genes are TRBV6-5 and TRBJ1-3, with D perhaps matching TRBD1 (5 bases). This CDR3 region has 16 residues. From germline, CDR1 is MNHEY and CDR2 SVGAGI. V dropped 0 bases and J dropped 0 bases, with 9 bases sitting between them.

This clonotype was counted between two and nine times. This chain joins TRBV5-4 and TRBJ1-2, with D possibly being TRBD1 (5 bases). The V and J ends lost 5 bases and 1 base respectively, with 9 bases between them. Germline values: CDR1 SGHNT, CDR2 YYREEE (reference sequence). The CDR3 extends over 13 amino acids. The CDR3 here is CASRGANNYGYTF. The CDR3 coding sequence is TGTGCCAGCAGAGGGGCGAATAACTATGGCTACACCTTC.

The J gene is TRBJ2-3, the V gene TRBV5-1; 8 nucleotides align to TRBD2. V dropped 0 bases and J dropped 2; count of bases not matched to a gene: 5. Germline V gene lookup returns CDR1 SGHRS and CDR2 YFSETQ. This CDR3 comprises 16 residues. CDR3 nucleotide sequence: TGCGCCAGCAGCTTGGATACTAGCGGAATCACAGATACGCAGTATTTT. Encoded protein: CASSLDTSGITDTQYF.

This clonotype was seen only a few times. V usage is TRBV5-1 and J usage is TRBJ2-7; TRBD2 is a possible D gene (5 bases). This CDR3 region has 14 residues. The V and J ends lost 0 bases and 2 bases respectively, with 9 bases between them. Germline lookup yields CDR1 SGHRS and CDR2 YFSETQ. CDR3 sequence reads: CASSLAAGAYEQYF. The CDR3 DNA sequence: TGCGCCAGCAGCTTGGCTGCCGGGGCCTACGAGCAGTACTTC.

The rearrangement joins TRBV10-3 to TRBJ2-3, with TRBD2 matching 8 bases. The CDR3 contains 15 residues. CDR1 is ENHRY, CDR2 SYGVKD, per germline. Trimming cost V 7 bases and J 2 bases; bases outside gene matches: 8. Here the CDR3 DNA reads TGTGCCATCACCCCCCAAGCGGGGGACACAGATACGCAGTATTTT. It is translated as CAITPQAGDTDTQYF.

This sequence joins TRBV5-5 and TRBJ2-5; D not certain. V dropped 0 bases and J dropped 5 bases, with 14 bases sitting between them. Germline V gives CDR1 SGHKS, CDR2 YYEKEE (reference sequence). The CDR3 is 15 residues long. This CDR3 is CASSLGGFEAETQYF. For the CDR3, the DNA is TGTGCCAGCAGCTTGGGGGGTTTCGAAGCGGAGACCCAGTACTTC.

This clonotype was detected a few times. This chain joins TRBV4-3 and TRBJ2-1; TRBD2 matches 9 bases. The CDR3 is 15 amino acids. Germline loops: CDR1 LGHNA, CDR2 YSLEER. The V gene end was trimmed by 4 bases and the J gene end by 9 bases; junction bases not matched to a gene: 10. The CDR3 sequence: CASSLGGGEGGEQFF. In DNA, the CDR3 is TGCGCCAGCAGCCTCGGCGGGGGGGAAGGTGGTGAGCAGTTCTTC.

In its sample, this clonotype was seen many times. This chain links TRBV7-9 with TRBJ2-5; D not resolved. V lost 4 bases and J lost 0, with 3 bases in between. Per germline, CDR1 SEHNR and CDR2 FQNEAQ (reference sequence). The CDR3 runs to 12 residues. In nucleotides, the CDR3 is TGTGCCAGCAGCTCCCACCAAGAGACCCAGTACTTC. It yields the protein CASSSHQETQYF. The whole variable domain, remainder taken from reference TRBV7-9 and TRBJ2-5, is DTGVSQNPRHKITKRGQNVTFRCDPISEHNRLYWYRQTLGQGPEFLTYFQNEAQLEKSRLLSDRFSAERPKGSFSTLEIQRTEQGDSAMYLCASSSHQETQYFGPGTRLLVL.

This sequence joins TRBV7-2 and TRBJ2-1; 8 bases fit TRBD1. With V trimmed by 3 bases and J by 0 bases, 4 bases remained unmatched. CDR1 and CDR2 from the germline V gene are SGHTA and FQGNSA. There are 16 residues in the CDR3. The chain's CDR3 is CASSFRTGSSYNEQFF. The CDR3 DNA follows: TGTGCCAGCAGCTTCCGGACAGGGAGCTCCTACAATGAGCAGTTCTTC.

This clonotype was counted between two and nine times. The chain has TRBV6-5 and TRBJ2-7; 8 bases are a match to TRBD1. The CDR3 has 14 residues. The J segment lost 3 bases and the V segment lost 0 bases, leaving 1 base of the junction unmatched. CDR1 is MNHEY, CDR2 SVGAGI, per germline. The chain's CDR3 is CASSYSTGVYEQYF. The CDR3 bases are TGTGCCAGCAGTTACTCGACAGGGGTCTACGAGCAGTACTTC.

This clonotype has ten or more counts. The CDR3 sequence is CASSQDFSGGPYYTQYF. The CDR3 bases are TGCGCCAGCAGCCAGGATTTTAGCGGGGGGCCGTACTATACGCAGTATTTT. The gene calls are TRBV4-3 and TRBJ2-3, with 10 bases aligning to TRBD2. Germline trimming cut 3 bases from V and 7 bases from J; bases unmatched to any gene: 13. The CDR3 is 17 residues long. Germline V gene lookup returns CDR1 LGHNA and CDR2 YSLEER.

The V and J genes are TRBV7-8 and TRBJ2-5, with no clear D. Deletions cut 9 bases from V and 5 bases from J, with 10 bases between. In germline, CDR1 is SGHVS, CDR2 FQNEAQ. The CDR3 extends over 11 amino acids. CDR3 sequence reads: CASTPWETQYF. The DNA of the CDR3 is TGTGCCAGTACCCCTTGGGAGACCCAGTACTTC. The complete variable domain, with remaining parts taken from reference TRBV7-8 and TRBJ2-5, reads GAGVSQSPRYKVAKRGQDVALRCDPISGHVSLFWYQQALGQGPEFLTYFQNEAQLDKSGLPSDRFFAERPEGSVSTLKIQRTQQEDSAVYLCASTPWETQYFGPGTRLLVL.

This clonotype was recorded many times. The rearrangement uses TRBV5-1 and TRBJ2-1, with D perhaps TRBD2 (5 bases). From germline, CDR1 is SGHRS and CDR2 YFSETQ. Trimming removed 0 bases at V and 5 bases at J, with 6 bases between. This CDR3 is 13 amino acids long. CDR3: CASSLGRDNEQFF. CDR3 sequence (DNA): TGCGCCAGCAGCTTGGGGCGGGACAATGAGCAGTTCTTC.

CDR3 nucleotide sequence: TGTGCCATCAGGGGACTAGCGGGGTCGAATGAGCAGTTCTTC. This sequence encodes CAIRGLAGSNEQFF. The V call is TRBV10-3, the J call TRBJ2-1; 13 bases fit TRBD2. V gave up 6 bases and J gave up 7 bases; unmatched junction bases: 3. This CDR3 spans 14 amino acids. Germline CDR1 reads ENHRY; CDR2 reads SYGVKD.

The CDR3 reads CASSPSIQGRSNYGYTF. Written as DNA, the CDR3 is TGTGCCAGCAGCCCCTCAATACAGGGAAGGTCTAACTATGGCTACACCTTC. The V call is TRBV9, the J call TRBJ1-2, with D possibly being TRBD1 (6 bases). Trimming removed 4 bases from V and 0 bases from J, with 19 bases in between. CDR1 and CDR2 from the germline V gene are SGDLS and YYNGEE. The CDR3 runs 17 residues. The full variable domain, rest sourced from reference TRBV9 and TRBJ1-2, is DSGVTQTPKHLITATGQRVTLRCSPRSGDLSVYWYQQSLDQGLQFLIQYYNGEERAKGNILERFSAQQFPDLHSELNLSSLELGDSALYFCASSPSIQGRSNYGYTFGSGTRLTVV.

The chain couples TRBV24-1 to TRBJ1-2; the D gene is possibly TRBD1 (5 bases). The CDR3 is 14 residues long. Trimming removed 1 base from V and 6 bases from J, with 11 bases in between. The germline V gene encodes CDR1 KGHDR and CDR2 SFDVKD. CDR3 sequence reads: CATSDFIGVDGYTF. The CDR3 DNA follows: TGTGCCACCAGTGATTTTATAGGGGTGGATGGCTACACCTTC.